This T cell receptor (beta chain) is from a study of identical twins. Study-level findings and limits: A lower insertion count was a feature of abundant cord blood beta clonotypes, with no such feature in memory repertoires.

Germline V gives CDR1 MNHEY, CDR2 SVGAGI. The CDR3 extends over 15 amino acids. V lost 1 base to trimming and J lost 1 base, with 10 bases between them. TCRdb itself ran the 5' RACE reads through MiXCR, one entry per CDR3 protein. The table lists roughly 1,500,000 distinct CDR3 sequences, less than 40% of them singletons. For this clonotype: As yet, its antigen is unknown.

The sequenced sample consisted of cord blood. This sequence joins TRBV6-5 and TRBJ2-5; a possible D gene is TRBD1 (6 bases). The receptor's source is a newborn girl in good health. CDR3 DNA: TGTGCCAGCAGTTACTTCGGACAGCCCCAAGAGACCCAGTACTTC. Protein: CASSYFGQPQETQYF.